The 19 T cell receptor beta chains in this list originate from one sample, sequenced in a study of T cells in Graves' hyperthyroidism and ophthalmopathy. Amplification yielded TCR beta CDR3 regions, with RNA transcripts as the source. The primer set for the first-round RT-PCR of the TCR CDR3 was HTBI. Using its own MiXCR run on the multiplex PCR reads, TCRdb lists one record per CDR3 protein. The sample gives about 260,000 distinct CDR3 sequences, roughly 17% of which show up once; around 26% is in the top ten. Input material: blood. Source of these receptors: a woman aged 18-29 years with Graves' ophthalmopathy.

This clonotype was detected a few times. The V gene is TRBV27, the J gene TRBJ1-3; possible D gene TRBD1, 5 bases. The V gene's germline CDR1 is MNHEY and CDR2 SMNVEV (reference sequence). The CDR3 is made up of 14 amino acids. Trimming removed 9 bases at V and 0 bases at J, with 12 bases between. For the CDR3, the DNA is TGTGCCAGTAGGGGCACCAGCTCTGGAAACACCATATATTTT. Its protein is CASRGTSSGNTIYF.

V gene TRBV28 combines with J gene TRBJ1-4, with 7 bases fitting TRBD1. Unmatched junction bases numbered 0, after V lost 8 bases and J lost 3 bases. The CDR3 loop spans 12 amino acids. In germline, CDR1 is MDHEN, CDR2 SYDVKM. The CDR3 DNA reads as TGTGCCAGCGGGACAGCTAATGAAAAACTGTTTTTT. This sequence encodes CASGTANEKLFF.

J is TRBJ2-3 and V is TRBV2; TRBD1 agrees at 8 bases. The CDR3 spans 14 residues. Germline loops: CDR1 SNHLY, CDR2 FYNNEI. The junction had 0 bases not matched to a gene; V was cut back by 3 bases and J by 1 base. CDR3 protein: CASSEGQGTDTQYF. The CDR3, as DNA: TGTGCCAGCAGTGAGGGACAGGGCACAGATACGCAGTATTTT.

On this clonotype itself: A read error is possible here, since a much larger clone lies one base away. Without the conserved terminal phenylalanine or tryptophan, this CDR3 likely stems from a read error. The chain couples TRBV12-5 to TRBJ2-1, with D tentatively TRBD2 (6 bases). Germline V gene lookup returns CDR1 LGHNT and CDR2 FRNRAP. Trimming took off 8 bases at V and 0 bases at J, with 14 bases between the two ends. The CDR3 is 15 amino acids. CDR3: CASSKRASSYNEQFY. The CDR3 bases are TGTGCTAGTTCTAAGCGGGCGAGCTCCTACAATGAGCAGTTCTAC.

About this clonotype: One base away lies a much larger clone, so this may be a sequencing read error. CDR3 sequence (DNA): TGTGCCAGCAGTCCTGAAGGGACAGGGGGCACTGGGGCCAACGTCCTGACTTTC. Translation: CASSPEGTGGTGANVLTF. The chain couples TRBV12-3 or TRBV12-4 to TRBJ2-6; 12 nucleotides agree with TRBD1. The trim removed 5 bases at V and 2 bases at J, leaving 7 bases unmatched. CDR3 length: 18 residues.

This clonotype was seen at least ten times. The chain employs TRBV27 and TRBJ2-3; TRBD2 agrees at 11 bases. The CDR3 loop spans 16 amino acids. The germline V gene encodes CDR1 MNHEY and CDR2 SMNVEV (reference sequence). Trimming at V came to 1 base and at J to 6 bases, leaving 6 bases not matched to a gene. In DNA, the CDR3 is TGTGCCAGCAGTTTATATAGCGGGAGGGGTGGGGATACGCAGTATTTT. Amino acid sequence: CASSLYSGRGGDTQYF.

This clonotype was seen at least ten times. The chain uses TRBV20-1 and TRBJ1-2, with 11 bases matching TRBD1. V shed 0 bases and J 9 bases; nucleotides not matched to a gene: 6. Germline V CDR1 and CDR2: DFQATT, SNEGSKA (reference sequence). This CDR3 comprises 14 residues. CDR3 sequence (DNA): TGCAGTGCTAGAGATTTGGGACAGGGGGGACGCTACACCTTC. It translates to CSARDLGQGGRYTF.

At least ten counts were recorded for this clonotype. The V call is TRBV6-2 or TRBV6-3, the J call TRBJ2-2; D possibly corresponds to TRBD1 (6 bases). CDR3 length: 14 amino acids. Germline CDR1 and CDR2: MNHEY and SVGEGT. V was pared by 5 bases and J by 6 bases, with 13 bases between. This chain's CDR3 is CASSQQGFPGELFF. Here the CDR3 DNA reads TGTGCCAGCAGTCAACAGGGTTTTCCCGGGGAGCTGTTTTTT.

The CDR3 is CASSRDPTSSGYTF. The DNA of the CDR3 is TGTGCCAGCAGCCGGGATCCCACTTCTAGCGGCTACACCTTC. The genes are TRBV6-1 and TRBJ1-2, with unresolved D. The CDR3 is 14 amino acids. Deletions cut 6 bases from V and 8 bases from J, with 19 bases between. In germline, CDR1 is MNHNS, CDR2 SASEGT.

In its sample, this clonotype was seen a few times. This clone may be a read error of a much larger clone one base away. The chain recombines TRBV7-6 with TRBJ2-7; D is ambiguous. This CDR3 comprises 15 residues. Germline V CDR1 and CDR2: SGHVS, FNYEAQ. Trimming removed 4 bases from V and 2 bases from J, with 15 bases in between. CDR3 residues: CASSSAPRIAYEQYF. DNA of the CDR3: TGTGCCAGCAGCTCAGCGCCCAGGATAGCCTACGAGCAGTACTTC.

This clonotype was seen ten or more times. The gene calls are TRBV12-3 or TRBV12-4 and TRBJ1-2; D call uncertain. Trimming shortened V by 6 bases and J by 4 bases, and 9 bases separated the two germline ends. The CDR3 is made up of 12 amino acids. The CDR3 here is CASRGISYGYTF. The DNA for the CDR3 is TGTGCCAGCAGGGGGATCAGCTATGGCTACACCTTC.

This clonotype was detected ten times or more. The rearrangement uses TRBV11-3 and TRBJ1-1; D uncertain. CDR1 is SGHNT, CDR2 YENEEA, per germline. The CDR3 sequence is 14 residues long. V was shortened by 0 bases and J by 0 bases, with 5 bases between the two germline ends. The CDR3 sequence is CASSLERMNTEAFF. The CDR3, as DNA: TGTGCCAGCAGCTTAGAACGTATGAACACTGAAGCTTTCTTT.

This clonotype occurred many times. This CDR3 reads CSARDSQRNTGELFF. CDR3 in DNA: TGCAGTGCTAGAGATTCGCAGAGGAACACCGGGGAGCTGTTTTTT. The chain has TRBV20-1 and TRBJ2-2; D uncertain. The CDR3 spans 15 residues. CDR1 DFQATT and CDR2 SNEGSKA come from the germline V gene (reference sequence). The ends were cut back, 0 bases at V and 1 base at J, with 9 bases in the middle.

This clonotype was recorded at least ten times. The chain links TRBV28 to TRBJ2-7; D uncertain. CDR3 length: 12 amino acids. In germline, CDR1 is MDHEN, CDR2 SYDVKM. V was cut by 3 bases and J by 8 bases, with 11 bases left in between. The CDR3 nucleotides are TGTGCCAGCAGTTTTCCCAGTACCCAGCAGTACTTC. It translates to CASSFPSTQQYF.

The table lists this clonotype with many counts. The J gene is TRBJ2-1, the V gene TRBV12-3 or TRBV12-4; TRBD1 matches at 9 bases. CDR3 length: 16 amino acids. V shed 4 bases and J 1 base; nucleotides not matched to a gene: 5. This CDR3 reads CASSSPGQGSYNEQFF. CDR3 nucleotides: TGTGCCAGCAGTTCACCGGGACAGGGTTCCTACAATGAGCAGTTCTTC.

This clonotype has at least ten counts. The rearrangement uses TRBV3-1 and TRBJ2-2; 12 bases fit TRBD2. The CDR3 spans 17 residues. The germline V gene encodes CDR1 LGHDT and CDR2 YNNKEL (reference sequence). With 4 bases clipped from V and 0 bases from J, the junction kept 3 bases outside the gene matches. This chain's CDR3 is CASSRRTSGANTGELFF. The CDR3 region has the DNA TGTGCCAGCAGCCGCCGGACTAGCGGGGCGAACACCGGGGAGCTGTTTTTT.

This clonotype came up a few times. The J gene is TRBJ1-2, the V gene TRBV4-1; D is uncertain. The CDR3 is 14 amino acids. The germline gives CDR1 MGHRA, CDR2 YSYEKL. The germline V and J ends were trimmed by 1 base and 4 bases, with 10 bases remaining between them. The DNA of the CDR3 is TGCGCCAGCAGCCAAGTGGGTACAACCTATGGCTACACCTTC. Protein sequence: CASSQVGTTYGYTF.

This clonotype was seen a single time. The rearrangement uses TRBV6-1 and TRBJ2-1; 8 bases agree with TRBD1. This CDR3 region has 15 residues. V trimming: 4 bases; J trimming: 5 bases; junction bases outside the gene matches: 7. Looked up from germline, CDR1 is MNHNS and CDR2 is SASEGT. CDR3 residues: CASSVWTGLDNEQFF. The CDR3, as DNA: TGTGCCAGCAGTGTCTGGACAGGGCTAGACAATGAGCAGTTCTTC.

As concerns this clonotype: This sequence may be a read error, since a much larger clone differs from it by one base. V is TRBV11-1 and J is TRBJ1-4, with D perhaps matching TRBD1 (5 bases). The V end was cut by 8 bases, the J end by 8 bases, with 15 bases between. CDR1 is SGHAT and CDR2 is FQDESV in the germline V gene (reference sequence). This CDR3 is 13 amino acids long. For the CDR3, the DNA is TGTGCCAGCGGCGGGACGCCAGGGGAAAAACTGTTTTTT. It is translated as CASGGTPGEKLFF.